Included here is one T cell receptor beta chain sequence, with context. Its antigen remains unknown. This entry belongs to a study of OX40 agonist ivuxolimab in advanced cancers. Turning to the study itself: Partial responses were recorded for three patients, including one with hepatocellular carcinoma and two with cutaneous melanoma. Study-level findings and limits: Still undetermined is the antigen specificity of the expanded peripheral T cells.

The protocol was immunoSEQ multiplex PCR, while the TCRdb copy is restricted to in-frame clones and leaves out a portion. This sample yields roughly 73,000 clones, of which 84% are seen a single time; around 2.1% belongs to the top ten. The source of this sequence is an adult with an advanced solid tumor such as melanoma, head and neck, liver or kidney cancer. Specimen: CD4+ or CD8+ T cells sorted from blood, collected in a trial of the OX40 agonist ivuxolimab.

Here the CDR3 reads CASSPPGGGDEKLFF. The CDR3 DNA reads TGTGCCAGCTCACCCCCAGGGGGCGGAGATGAAAAACTGTTTTTT. The chain combines TRBV18 with TRBJ1-4, with 8 bases identical to TRBD1. This CDR3 has 15 amino acids. V dropped 3 bases and J dropped 6; count of bases not matched to a gene: 6. Germline CDR1 KGHSH, CDR2 LQKENI.